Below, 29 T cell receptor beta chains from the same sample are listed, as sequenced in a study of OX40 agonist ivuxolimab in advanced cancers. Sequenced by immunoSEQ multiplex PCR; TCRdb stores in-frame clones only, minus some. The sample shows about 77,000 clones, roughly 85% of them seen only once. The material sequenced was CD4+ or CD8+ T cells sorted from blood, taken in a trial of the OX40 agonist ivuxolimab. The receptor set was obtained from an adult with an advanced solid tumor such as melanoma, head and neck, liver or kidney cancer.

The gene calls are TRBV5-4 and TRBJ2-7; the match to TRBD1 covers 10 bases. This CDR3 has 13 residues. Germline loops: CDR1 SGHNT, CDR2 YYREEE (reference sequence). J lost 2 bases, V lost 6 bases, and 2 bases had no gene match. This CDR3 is CASNGQGAYEQYF. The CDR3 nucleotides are TGTGCCAGCAACGGACAGGGGGCCTACGAGCAGTACTTC.

The CDR3 loop reads CASLGQGAYGYTF. The CDR3 DNA follows: TGTGCCAGCTTAGGACAGGGAGCATATGGCTACACCTTC. The rearrangement links TRBV2 to TRBJ1-2, with 8 nucleotides matching TRBD1. The germline CDR1 and CDR2 sequences are SNHLY and FYNNEI. V was clipped by 8 bases and J by 5 bases; unmatched bases: 7. This CDR3 has 13 residues. Together with reference TRBV2 and TRBJ1-2, the CDR3 gives the full variable domain: EPEVTQTPSHQVTQMGQEVILRCVPISNHLYFYWYRQILGQKVEFLVSFYNNEISEKSEIFDDQFSVERPDGSNFTLKIRSTKLEDSAMYFCASLGQGAYGYTFGSGTRLTVV.

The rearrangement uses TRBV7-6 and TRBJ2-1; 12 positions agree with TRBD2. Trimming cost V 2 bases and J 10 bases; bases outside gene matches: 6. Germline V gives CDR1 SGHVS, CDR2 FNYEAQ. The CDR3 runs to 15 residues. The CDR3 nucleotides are TGTGCCAGCAGCTTAAATCCTAGCGGGGGGGTAGAGCAGTTCTTC. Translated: CASSLNPSGGVEQFF. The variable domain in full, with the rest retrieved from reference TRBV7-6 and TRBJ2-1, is GAGVSQSPRYKVTKRGQDVALRCDPISGHVSLYWYRQALGQGPEFLTYFNYEAQQDKSGLPNDRFSAERPEGSISTLTIQRTEQRDSAMYRCASSLNPSGGVEQFFGPGTRLTVL.

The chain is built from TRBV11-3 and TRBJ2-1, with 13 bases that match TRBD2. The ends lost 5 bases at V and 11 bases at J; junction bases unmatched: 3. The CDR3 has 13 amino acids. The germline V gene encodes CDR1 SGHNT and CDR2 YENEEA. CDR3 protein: CASSQLAGGKQFF. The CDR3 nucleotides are TGTGCCAGCAGCCAACTAGCGGGAGGGAAGCAGTTCTTC.

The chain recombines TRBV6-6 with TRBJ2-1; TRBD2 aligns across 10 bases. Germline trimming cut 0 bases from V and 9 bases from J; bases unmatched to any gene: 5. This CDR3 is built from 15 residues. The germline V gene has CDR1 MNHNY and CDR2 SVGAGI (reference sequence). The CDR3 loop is CASSYSVAGGSEQFF. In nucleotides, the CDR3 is TGTGCCAGCAGTTACTCGGTAGCGGGGGGTAGTGAGCAGTTCTTC.

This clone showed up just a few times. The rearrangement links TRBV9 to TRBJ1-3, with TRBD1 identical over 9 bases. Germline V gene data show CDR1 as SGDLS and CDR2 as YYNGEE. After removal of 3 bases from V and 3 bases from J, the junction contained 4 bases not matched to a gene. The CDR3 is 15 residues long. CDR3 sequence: CASSEQGAIGNTIYF. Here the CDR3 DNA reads TGTGCCAGCAGCGAACAGGGGGCAATTGGAAACACCATATATTTT.

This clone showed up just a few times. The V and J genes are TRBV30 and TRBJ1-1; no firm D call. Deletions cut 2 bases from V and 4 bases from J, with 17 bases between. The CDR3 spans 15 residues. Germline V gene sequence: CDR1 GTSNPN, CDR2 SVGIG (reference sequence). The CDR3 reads CAWSPGGRRSTEAFF. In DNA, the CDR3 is TGTGCCTGGAGTCCCGGTGGTCGACGGAGCACTGAAGCTTTCTTT. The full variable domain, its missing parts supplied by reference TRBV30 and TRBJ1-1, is SQTIHQWPATLVQPVGSPLSLECTVEGTSNPNLYWYRQAAGRGLQLLFYSVGIGQISSEVPQNLSASRPQDRQFILSSKKLLLSDSGFYLCAWSPGGRRSTEAFFGQGTRLTVV.

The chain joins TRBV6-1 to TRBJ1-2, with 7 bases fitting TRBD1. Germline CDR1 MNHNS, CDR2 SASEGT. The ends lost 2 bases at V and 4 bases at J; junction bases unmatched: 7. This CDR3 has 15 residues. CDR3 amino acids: CASSERDSVSYGYTF. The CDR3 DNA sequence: TGTGCCAGCAGTGAACGGGACAGCGTAAGCTATGGCTACACCTTC.

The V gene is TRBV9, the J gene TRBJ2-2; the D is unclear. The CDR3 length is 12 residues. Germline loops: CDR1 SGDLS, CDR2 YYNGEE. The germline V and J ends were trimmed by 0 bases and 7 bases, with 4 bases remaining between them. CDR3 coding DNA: TGTGCCAGCAGCGTAGAGGTCGGGGAGCTGTTTTTT. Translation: CASSVEVGELFF.

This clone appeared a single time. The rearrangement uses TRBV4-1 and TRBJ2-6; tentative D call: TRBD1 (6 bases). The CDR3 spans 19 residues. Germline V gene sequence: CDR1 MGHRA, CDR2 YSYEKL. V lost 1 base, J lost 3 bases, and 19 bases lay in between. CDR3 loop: CASSQAQGIIFVGANVLTF. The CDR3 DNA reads TGCGCCAGCAGCCAAGCCCAGGGGATTATTTTCGTTGGGGCCAACGTCCTGACTTTC.

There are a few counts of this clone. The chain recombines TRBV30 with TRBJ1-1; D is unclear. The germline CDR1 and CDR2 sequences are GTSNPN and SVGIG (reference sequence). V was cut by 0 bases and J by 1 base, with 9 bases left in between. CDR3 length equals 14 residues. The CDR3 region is CAWSVAPGNTEAFF. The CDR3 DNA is TGTGCCTGGAGTGTGGCCCCTGGGAACACTGAAGCTTTCTTT.

DNA for the CDR3: TGTGCCAGCAGCCCCGACGGGAGGTCCTACAATGAGCAGTTCTTC. It codes for CASSPDGRSYNEQFF. The J gene is TRBJ2-1, the V gene TRBV11-3; 7 bases fit TRBD2. Germline lookup yields CDR1 SGHNT and CDR2 YENEEA. There are 15 residues in the CDR3. V gave up 5 bases and J gave up 1 base; unmatched junction bases: 5. The full variable domain, rest sourced from reference TRBV11-3 and TRBJ2-1, is EAGVVQSPRYKIIEKKQPVAFWCNPISGHNTLYWYLQNLGQGPELLIRYENEEAVDDSQLPKDRFSAERLKGVDSTLKIQPAELGDSAVYLCASSPDGRSYNEQFFGPGTRLTVL.

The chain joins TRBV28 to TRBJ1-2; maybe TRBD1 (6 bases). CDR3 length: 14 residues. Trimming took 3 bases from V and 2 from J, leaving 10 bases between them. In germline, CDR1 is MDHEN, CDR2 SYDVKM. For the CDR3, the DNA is TGTGCCAGCAGTTTGCAGGGGCGGAACTATGGCTACACCTTC. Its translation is CASSLQGRNYGYTF.

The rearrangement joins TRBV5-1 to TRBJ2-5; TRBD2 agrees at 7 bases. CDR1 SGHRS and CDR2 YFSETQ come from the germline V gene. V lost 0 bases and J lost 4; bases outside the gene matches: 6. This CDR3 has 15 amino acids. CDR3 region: CASSLAGGRGETQYF. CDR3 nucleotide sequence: TGCGCCAGCAGCTTGGCCGGGGGGAGAGGAGAGACCCAGTACTTC.

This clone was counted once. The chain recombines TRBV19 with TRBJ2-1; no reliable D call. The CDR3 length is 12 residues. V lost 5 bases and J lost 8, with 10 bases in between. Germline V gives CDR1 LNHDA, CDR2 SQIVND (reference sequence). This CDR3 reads CASSVAWDEQFF. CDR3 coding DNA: TGTGCCAGTAGTGTAGCCTGGGATGAGCAGTTCTTC. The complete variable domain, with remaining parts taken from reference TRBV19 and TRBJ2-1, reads DGGITQSPKYLFRKEGQNVTLSCEQNLNHDAMYWYRQDPGQGLRLIYYSQIVNDFQKGDIAEGYSVSREKKESFPLTVTSAQKNPTAFYLCASSVAWDEQFFGPGTRLTVL.

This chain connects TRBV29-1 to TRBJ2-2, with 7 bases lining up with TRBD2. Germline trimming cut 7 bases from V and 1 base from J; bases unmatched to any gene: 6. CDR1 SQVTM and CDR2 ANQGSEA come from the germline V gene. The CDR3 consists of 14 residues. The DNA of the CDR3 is TGCAGCGGCCGGGACTATCAGAACACCGGGGAGCTGTTTTTT. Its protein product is CSGRDYQNTGELFF.

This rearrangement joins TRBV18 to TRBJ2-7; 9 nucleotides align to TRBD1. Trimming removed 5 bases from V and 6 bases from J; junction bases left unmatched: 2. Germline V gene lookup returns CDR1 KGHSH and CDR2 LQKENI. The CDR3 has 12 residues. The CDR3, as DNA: TGTGCCAGCTCAGGGGACAGGGTCGAGCAGTACTTC. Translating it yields CASSGDRVEQYF.

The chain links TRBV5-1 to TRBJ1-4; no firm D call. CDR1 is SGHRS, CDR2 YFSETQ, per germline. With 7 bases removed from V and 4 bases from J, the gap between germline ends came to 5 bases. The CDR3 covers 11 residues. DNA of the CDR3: TGCGCCAGCGGATTTAATGAAAAACTGTTTTTT. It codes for CASGFNEKLFF.

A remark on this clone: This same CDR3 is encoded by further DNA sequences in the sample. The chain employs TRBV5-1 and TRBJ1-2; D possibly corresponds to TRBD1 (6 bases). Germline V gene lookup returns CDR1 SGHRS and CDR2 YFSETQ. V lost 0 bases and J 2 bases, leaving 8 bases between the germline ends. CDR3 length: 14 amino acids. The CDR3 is CASSLGQGNYGYTF. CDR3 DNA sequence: TGCGCCAGCAGCTTGGGGCAGGGGAACTATGGCTACACCTTC. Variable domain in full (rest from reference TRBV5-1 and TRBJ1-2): KAGVTQTPRYLIKTRGQQVTLSCSPISGHRSVSWYQQTPGQGLQFLFEYFSETQRNKGNFPGRFSGRQFSNSRSEMNVSTLELGDSALYLCASSLGQGNYGYTFGSGTRLTVV.

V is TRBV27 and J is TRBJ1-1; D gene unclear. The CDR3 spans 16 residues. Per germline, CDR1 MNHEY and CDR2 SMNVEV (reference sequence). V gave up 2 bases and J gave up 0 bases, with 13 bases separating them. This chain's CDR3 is CASSLRGIPMNTEAFF. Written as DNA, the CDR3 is TGTGCCAGCAGTTTACGTGGGATCCCCATGAACACTGAAGCTTTCTTT.

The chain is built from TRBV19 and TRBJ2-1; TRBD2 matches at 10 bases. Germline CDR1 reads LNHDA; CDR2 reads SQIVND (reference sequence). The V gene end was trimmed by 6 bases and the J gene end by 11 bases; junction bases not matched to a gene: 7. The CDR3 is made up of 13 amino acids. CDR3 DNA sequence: TGTGCCAGTAGACTAGCGGGGTGGCCGAAGCAGTTCTTC. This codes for CASRLAGWPKQFF.

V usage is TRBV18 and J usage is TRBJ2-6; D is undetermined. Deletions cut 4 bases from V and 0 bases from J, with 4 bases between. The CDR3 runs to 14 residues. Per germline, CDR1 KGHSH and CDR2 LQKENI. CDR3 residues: CASSQSSGANVLTF. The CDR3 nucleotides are TGTGCCAGCTCACAAAGCTCTGGGGCCAACGTCCTGACTTTC.

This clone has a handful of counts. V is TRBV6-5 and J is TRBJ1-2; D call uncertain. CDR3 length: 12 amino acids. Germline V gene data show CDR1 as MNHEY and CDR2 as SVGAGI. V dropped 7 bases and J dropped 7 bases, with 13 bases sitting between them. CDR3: CASKGPQGGYTF. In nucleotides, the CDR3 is TGTGCCAGCAAGGGCCCCCAAGGTGGCTACACCTTC.

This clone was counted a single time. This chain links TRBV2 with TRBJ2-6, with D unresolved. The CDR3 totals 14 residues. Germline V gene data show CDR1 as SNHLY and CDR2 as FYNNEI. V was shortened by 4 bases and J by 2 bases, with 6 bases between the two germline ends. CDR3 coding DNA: TGTGCCAGCAGTGCCCAGACTGGGGCCAACGTCCTGACTTTC. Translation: CASSAQTGANVLTF.

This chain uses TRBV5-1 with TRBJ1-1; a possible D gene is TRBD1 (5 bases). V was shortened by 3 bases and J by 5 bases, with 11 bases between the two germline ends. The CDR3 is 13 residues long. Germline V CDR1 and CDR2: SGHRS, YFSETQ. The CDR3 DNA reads TGCGCCAGCAGCTCGCAGGGTTTGACTGAAGCTTTCTTT. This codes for CASSSQGLTEAFF.

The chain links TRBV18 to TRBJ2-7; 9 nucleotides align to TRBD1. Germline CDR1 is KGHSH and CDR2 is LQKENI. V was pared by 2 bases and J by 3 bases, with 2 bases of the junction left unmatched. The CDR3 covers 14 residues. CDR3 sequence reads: CASSPTGGNYEQYF. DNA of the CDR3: TGTGCCAGCTCACCAACAGGGGGCAACTACGAGCAGTACTTC.

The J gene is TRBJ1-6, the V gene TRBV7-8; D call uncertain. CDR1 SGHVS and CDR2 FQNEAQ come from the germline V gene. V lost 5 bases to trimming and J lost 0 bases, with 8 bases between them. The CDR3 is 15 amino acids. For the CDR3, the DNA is TGTGCCAGCAGCCTGACGGCCTCCTATAATTCACCCCTCCACTTT. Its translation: CASSLTASYNSPLHF.

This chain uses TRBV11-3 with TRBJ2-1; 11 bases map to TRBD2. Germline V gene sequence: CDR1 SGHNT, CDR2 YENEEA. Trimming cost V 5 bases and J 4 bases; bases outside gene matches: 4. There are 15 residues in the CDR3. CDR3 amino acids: CASSNLAGGYNEQFF. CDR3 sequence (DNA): TGTGCCAGCAGCAATCTAGCGGGGGGTTACAATGAGCAGTTCTTC.

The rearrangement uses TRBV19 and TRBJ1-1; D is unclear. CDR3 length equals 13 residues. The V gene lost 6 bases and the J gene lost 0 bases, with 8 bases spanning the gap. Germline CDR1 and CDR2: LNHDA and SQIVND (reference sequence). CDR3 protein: CASSTQLNTEAFF. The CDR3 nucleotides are TGTGCCAGTAGCACACAGTTGAACACTGAAGCTTTCTTT.